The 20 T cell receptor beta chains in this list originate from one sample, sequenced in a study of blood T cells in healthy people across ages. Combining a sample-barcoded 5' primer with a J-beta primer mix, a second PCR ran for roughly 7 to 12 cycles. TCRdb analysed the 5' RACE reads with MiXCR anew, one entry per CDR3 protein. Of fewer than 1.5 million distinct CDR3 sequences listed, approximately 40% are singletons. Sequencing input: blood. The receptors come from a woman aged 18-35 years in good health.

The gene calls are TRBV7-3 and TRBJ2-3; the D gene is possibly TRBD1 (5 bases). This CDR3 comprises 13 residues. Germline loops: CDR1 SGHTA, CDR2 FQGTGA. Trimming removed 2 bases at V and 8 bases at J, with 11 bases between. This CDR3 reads CASSLAREGTQYF. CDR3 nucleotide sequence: TGTGCCAGCAGCTTAGCCAGGGAAGGTACGCAGTATTTT.

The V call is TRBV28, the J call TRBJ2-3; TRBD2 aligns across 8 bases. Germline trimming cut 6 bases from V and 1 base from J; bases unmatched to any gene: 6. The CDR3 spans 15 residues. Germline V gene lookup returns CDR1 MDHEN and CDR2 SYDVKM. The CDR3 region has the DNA TGTGCCAGCAGAGGGCGGGGGGCCGGCACAGATACGCAGTATTTT. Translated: CASRGRGAGTDTQYF. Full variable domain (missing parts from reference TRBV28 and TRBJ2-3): DVKVTQSSRYLVKRTGEKVFLECVQDMDHENMFWYRQDPGLGLRLIYFSYDVKMKEKGDIPEGYSVSREKKERFSLILESASTNQTSMYLCASRGRGAGTDTQYFGPGTRLTVL.

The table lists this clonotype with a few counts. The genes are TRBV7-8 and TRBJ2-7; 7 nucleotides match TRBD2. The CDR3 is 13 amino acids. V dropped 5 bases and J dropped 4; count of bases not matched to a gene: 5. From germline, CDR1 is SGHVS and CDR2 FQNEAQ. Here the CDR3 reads CASSPWGGYEQYF. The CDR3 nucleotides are TGTGCCAGCAGCCCTTGGGGGGGTTACGAGCAGTACTTC.

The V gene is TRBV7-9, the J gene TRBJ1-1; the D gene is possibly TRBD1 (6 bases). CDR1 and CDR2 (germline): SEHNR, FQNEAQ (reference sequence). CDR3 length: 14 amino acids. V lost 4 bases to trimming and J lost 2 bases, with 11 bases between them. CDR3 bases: TGTGCCAGCAGCTCCACAGGGATTAACACTGAAGCTTTCTTT. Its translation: CASSSTGINTEAFF.

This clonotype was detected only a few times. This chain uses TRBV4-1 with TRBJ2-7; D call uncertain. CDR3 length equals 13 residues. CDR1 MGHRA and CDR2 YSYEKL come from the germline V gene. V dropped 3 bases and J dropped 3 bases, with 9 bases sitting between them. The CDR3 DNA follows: TGCGCCAGCAGCCACTTCAAGGGCTACGAGCAGTACTTC. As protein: CASSHFKGYEQYF.

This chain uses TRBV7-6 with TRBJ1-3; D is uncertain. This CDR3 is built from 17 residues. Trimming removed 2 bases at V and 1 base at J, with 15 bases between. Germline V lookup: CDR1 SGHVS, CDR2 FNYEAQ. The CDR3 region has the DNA TGTGCCAGCAGCTTACTGGGAAAGGGATTGTCTGGAAACACCATATATTTT. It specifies CASSLLGKGLSGNTIYF.

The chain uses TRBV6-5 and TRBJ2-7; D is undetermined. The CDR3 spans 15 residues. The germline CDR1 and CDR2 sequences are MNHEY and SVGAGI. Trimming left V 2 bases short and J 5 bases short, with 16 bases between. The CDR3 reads CASSYGIKDRNEQYF. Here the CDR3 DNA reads TGTGCCAGCAGTTACGGTATTAAAGACCGGAACGAGCAGTACTTC.

The CDR3 here is CSASIFQDVGPQHF. CDR3 coding DNA: TGCAGTGCTAGTATATTCCAGGATGTGGGGCCCCAGCATTTT. The chain joins TRBV20-1 to TRBJ1-5; D remains unclear. Trimming left V 3 bases short and J 9 bases short, with 18 bases between. Looked up from germline, CDR1 is DFQATT and CDR2 is SNEGSKA (reference sequence). The CDR3 spans 14 residues.

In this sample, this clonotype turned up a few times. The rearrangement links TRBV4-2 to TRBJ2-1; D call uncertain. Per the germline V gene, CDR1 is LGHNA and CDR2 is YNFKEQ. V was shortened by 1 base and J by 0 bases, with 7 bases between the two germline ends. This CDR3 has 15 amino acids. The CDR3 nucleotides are TGTGCCAGCAGCCAAGTACCCAACTCCTACAATGAGCAGTTCTTC. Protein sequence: CASSQVPNSYNEQFF.

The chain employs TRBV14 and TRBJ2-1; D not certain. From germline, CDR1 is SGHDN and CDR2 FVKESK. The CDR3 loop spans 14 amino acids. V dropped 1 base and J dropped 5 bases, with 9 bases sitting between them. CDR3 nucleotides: TGTGCCAGCAGCCAAGTATCTGGCGACAATGAGCAGTTCTTC. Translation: CASSQVSGDNEQFF.

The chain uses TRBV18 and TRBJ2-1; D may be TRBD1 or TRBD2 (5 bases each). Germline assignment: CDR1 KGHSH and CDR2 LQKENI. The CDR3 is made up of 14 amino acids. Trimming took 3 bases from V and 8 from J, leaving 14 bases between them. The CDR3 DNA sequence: TGTGCCAGCTCACCTTCCGGGATGGGGGATGAGCAGTTCTTC. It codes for CASSPSGMGDEQFF.

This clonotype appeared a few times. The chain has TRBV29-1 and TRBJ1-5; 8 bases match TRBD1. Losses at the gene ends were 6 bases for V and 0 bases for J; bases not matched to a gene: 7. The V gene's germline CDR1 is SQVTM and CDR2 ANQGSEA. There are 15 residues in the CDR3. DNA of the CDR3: TGCAGCGTCTTGCAGACAGGGGATAGCAATCAGCCCCAGCATTTT. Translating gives CSVLQTGDSNQPQHF.

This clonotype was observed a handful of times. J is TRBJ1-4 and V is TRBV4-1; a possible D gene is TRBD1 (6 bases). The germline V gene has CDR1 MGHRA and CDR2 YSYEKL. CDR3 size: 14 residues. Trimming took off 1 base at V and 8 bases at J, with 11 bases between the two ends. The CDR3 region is CASSQVPGDEKLFF. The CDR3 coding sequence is TGCGCCAGCAGCCAAGTTCCAGGGGACGAAAAACTGTTTTTT.

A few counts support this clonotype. The CDR3 loop reads CASDHSSSRVWETQYF. CDR3 DNA sequence: TGTGCTAGTGACCATAGTTCAAGCAGGGTATGGGAGACCCAGTACTTC. The rearrangement joins TRBV12-5 to TRBJ2-5; tentatively, D is TRBD1 (5 bases). V was pared by 7 bases and J by 5 bases, with 23 bases between. The CDR3 has 16 residues. Germline V lookup: CDR1 LGHNT, CDR2 FRNRAP.

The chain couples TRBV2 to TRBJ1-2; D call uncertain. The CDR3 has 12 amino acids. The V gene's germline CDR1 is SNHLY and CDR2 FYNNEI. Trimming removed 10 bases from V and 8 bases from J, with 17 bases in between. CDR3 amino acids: CANTTWVGGYTF. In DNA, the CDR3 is TGTGCCAACACAACGTGGGTTGGAGGCTACACCTTC.

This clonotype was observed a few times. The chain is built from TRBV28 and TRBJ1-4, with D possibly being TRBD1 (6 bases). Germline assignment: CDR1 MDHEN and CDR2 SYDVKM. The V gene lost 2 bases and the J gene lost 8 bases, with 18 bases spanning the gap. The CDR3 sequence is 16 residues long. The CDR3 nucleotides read TGTGCCAGCAGTTTAAGGCCTGACAGGTTGGAGGAAAAACTGTTTTTT. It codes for CASSLRPDRLEEKLFF. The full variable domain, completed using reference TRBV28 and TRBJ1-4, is DVKVTQSSRYLVKRTGEKVFLECVQDMDHENMFWYRQDPGLGLRLIYFSYDVKMKEKGDIPEGYSVSREKKERFSLILESASTNQTSMYLCASSLRPDRLEEKLFFGSGTQLSVL.

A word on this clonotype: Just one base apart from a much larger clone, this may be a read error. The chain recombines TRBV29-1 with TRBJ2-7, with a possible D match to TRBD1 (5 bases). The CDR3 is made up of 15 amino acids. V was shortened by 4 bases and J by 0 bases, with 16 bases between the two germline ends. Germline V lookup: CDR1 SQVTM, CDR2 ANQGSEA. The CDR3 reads CSVVSWTTISYEQYF. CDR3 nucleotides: TGCAGCGTTGTCTCTTGGACAACGATCTCCTACGAGCAGTACTTC.

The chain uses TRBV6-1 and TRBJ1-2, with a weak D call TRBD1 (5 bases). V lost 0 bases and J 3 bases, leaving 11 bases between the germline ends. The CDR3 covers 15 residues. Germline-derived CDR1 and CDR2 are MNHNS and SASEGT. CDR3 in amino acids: CASSEARGADYGYTF. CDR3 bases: TGTGCCAGCAGTGAAGCGCGAGGGGCCGACTATGGCTACACCTTC.

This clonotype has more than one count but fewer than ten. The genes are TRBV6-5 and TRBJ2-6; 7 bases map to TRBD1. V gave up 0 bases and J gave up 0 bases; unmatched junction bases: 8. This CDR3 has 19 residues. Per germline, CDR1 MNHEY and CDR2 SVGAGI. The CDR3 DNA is TGTGCCAGCAGTTACTCTACTTGGGACAGAGACTCTGGGGCCAACGTCCTGACTTTC. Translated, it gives CASSYSTWDRDSGANVLTF.

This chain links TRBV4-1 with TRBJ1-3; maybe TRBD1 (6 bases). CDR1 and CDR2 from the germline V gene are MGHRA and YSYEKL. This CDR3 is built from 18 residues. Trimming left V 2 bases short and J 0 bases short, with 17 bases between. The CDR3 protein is CASSQSMVGQSSGNTIYF. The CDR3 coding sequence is TGCGCCAGCAGCCAATCTATGGTCGGACAGAGCTCTGGAAACACCATATATTTT.